The rows below give T cell receptor beta chains drawn from one sample of a study of Tregs in tolerant kidney transplant recipients. Libraries were prepared by immunoSEQ multiplex PCR; TCRdb keeps only in-frame clonotypes and omits some of them. The table shows approximately 30,000 clones, with under 90% occurring only once. No cognate antigen is known for these TCRs. The source material was Tregs from blood cultured with allogeneic cells. These receptors were collected from a human donor in good health. The CDR3 runs from the conserved cysteine through the conserved F or W. Each record gives: D gene, J gene, V gene, clone size, CDR3 protein, CDR3 DNA. The D gene is left open where the match is weak. Not all rows give a size; the values are once, few, many and, for expanded clones, a class.

TRBD1 TRBJ2-3 TRBV5-4 . CASSSGDRGATDTQYF TGTGCCAGCAGCTCCGGGGACAGGGGGGCGACAGATACGCAGTATTTT
. TRBJ2-3 TRBV7-8 . CASSPPGLGQPTSTDTQYF TGTGCCAGCAGCCCCCCGGGCTTAGGGCAGCCGACTAGCACAGATACGCAGTATTTT
. TRBJ2-3 TRBV7-2 . CASSLAGGLGSLRADTQYF TGTGCCAGCAGCTTAGCGGGGGGTTTGGGGTCCTTAAGGGCAGATACGCAGTATTTT
. TRBJ1-6 TRBV19 . CASRKSQAISYNSPLHF TGTGCCAGTAGAAAGAGCCAGGCGATCTCCTATAATTCACCCCTCCACTTT
. TRBJ2-4 TRBV6-5 . CAGRSGAKNIQYF TGTGCCGGAAGGTCCGGGGCCAAAAACATTCAGTACTTC
. TRBJ2-3 TRBV7-2 . CASSQWASTDTQYF TGTGCCAGCAGCCAATGGGCTAGCACAGATACGCAGTATTTT
. TRBJ1-4 TRBV2 . CASSVGGLEKLFF TGTGCCAGCAGTGTTGGGGGGTTGGAAAAACTGTTTTTT
. TRBJ2-3 TRBV7-2 few CASSSLRTDTQYF TGTGCCAGCAGCTCACTCCGCACAGATACGCAGTATTTT
. TRBJ1-2 TRBV6-5 . CASKRRNYGYTF TGTGCCAGCAAAAGACGGAACTATGGCTACACCTTC
. TRBJ2-7 TRBV30 . CAWRPPAGLYEQYF TGTGCCTGGAGACCCCCCGCTGGCCTCTACGAGCAGTACTTC